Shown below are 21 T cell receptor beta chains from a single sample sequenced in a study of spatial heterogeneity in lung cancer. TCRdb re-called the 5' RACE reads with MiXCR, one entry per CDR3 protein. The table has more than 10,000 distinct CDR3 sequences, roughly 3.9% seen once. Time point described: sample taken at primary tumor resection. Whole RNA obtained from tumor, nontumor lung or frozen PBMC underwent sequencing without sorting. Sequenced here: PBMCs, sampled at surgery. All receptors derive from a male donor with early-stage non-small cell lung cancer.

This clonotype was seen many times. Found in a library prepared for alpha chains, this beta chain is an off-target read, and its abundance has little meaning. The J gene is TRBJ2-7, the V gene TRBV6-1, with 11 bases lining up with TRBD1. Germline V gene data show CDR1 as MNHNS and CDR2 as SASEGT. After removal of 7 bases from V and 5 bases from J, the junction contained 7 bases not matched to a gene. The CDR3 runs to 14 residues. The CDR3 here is CASIRTGGGNEQYF. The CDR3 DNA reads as TGTGCCAGCATTCGGACAGGGGGCGGGAACGAGCAGTACTTC.

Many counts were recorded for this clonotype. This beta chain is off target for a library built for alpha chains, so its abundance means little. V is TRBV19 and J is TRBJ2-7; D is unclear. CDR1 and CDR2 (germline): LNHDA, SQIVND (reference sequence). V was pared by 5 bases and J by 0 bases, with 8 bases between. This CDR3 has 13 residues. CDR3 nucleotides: TGTGCCAGTAGTCCAGTAAACTCCTACGAGCAGTACTTC. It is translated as CASSPVNSYEQYF.

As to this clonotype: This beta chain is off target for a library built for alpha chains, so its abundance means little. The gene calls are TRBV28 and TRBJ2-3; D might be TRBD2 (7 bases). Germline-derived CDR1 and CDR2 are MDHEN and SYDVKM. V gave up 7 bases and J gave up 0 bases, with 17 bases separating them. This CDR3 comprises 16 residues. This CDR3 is CASTETGGASTDTQYF. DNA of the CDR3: TGTGCCAGCACCGAAACGGGGGGCGCTAGCACAGATACGCAGTATTTT.

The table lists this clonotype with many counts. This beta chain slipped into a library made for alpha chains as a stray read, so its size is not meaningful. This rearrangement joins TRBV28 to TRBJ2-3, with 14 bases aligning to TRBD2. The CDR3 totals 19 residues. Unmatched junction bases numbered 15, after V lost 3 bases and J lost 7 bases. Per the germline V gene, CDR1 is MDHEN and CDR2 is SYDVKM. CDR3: CASSLDLAGTSGSWNTQYF. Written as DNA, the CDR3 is TGTGCCAGCAGTTTGGACTTGGCCGGGACTAGCGGGAGTTGGAATACGCAGTATTTT.

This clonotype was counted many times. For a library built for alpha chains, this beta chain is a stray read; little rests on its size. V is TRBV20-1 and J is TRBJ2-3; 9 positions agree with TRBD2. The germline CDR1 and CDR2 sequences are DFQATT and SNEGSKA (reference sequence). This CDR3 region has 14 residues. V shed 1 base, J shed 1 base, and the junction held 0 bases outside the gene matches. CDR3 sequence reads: CSARVAGGTDTQYF. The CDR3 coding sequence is TGCAGTGCTAGAGTAGCGGGAGGCACAGATACGCAGTATTTT.

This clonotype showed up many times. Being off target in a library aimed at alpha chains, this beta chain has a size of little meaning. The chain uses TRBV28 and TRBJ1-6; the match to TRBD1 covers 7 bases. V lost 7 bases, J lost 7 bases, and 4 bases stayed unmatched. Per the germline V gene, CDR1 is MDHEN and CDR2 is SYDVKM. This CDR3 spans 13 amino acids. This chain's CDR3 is CASTRDSNSPLHF. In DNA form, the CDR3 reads TGTGCCAGCACCAGGGACAGCAATTCACCCCTCCACTTT.

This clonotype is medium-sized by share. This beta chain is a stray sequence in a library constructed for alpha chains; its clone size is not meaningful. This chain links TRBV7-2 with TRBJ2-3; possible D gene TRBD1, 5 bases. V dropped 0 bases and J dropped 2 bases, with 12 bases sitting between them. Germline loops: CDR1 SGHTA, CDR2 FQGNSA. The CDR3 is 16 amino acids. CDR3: CASSLAAGNPTDTQYF. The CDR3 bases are TGTGCCAGCAGCTTAGCGGCAGGGAACCCCACAGATACGCAGTATTTT.

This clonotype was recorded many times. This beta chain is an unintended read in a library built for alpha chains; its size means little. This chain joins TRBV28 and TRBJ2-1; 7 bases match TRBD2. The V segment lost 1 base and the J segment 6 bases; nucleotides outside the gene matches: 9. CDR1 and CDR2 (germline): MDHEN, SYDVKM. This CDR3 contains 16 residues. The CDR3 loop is CASSLFAGVVGNEQFF. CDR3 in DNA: TGTGCCAGCAGTTTATTTGCGGGAGTAGTGGGCAATGAGCAGTTCTTC. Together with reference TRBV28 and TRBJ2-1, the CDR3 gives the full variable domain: DVKVTQSSRYLVKRTGEKVFLECVQDMDHENMFWYRQDPGLGLRLIYFSYDVKMKEKGDIPEGYSVSREKKERFSLILESASTNQTSMYLCASSLFAGVVGNEQFFGPGTRLTVL.

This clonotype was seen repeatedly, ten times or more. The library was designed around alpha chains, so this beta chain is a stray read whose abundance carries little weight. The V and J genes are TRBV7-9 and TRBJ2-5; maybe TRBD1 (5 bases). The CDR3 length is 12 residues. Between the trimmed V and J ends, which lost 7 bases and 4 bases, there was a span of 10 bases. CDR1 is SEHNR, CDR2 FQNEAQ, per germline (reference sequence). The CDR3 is CASTGKGETQYF. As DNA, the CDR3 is TGTGCCAGCACAGGGAAGGGAGAGACCCAGTACTTC.

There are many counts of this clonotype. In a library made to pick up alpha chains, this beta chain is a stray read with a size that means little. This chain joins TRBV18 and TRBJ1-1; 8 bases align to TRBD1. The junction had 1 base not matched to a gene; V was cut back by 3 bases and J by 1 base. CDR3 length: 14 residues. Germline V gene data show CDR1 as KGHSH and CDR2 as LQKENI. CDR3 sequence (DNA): TGTGCCAGCTCACCGGGACAGGCGAACACTGAAGCTTTCTTT. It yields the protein CASSPGQANTEAFF.

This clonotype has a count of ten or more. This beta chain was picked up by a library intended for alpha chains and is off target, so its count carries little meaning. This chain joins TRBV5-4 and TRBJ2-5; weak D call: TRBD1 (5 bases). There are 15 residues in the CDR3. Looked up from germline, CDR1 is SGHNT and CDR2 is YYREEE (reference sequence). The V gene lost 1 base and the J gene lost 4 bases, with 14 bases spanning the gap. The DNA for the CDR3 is TGTGCCAGCAGCTTGAGGGGCAGGGTTAGAGAGACCCAGTACTTC. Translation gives CASSLRGRVRETQYF.

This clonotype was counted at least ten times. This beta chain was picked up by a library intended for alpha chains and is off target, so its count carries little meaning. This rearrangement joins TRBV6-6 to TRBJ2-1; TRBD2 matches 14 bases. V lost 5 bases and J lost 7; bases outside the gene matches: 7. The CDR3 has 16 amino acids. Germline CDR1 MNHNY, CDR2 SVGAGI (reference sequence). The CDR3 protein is CASSPSGTSGRNEQFF. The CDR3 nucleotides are TGTGCCAGCAGTCCTTCCGGGACTAGCGGGAGAAATGAGCAGTTCTTC.

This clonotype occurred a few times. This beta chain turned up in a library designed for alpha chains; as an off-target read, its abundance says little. The CDR3, as DNA: TGTGCCAGCAGCGTATCTTGGCAATACGAGCAGTACTTC. It specifies CASSVSWQYEQYF. The rearrangement uses TRBV9 and TRBJ2-7; no clear D gene. The CDR3 is 13 residues long. Trimming took off 1 base at V and 4 bases at J, with 9 bases between the two ends. CDR1 is SGDLS and CDR2 is YYNGEE in the germline V gene.

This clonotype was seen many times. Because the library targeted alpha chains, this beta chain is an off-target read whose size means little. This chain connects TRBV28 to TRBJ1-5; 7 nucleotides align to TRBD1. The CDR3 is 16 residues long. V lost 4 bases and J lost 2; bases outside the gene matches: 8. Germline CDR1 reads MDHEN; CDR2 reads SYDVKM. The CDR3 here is CASSSRQGVGNQPQHF. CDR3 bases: TGTGCCAGCAGTTCACGCCAGGGGGTTGGCAATCAGCCCCAGCATTTT. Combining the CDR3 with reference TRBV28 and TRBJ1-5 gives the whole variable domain DVKVTQSSRYLVKRTGEKVFLECVQDMDHENMFWYRQDPGLGLRLIYFSYDVKMKEKGDIPEGYSVSREKKERFSLILESASTNQTSMYLCASSSRQGVGNQPQHFGDGTRLSIL.

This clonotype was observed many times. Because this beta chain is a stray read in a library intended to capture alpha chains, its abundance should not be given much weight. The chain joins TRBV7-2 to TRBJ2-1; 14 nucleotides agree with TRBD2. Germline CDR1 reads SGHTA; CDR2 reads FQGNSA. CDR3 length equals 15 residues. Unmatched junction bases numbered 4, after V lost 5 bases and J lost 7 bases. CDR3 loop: CASSQGLAGGNEQFF. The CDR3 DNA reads TGTGCCAGCAGCCAAGGACTAGCGGGAGGTAATGAGCAGTTCTTC.

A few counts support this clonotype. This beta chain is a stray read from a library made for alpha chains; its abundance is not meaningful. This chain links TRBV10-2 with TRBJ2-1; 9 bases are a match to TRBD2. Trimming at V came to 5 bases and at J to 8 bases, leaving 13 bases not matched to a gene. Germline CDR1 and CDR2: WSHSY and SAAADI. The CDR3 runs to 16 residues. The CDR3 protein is CASSYLLAGRADEQFF. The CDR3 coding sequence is TGCGCCAGCAGTTACCTTCTAGCGGGGCGCGCCGATGAGCAGTTCTTC.

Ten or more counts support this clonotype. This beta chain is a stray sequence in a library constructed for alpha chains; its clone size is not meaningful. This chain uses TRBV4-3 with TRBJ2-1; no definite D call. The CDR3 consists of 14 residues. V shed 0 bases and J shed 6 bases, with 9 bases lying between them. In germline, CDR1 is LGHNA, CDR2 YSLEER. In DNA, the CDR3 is TGCGCCAGCAGCCAAGATCGGACGGGCAATGAGCAGTTCTTC. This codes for CASSQDRTGNEQFF.

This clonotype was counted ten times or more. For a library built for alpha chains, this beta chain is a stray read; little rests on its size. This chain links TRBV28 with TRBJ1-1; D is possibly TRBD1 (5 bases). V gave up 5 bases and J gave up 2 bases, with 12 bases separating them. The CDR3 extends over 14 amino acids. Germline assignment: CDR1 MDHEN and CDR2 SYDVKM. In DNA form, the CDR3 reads TGTGCCAGCAGTCCTCGACAGATAAACACTGAAGCTTTCTTT. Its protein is CASSPRQINTEAFF.

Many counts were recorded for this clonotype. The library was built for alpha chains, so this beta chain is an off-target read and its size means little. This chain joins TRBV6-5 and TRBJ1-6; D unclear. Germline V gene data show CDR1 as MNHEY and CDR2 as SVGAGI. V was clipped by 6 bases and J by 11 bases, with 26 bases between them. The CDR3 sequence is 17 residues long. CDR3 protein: CASSPPHRRTAVAPLHF. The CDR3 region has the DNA TGTGCCAGCAGCCCTCCCCACCGCCGAACTGCAGTGGCACCCCTCCACTTT.

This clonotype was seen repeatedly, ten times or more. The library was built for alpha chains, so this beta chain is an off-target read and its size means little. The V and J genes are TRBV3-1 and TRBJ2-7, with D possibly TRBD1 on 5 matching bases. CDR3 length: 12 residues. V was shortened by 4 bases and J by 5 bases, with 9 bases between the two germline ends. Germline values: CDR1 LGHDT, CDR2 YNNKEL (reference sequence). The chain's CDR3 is CASSLIRDEQYF. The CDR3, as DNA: TGTGCCAGCAGCCTTATCAGGGACGAGCAGTACTTC.

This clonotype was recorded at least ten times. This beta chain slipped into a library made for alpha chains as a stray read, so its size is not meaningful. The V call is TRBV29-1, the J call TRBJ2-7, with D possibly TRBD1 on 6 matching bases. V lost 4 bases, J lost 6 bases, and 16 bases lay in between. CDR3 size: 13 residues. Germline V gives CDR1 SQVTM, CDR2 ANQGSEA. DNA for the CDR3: TGCAGCGTTGTAGGACAGTCAGGGGTCGAGCAGTACTTC. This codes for CSVVGQSGVEQYF.